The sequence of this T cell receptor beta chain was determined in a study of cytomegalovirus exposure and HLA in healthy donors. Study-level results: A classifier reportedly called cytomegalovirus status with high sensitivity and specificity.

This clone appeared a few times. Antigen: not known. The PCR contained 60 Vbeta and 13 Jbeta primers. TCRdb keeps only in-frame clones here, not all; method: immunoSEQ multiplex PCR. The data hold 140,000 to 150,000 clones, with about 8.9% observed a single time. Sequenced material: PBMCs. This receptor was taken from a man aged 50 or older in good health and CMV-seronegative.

The CDR3 sequence: CASSTGLADSYEQYF. The CDR3 region has the DNA TGTGCCAGCAGTACGGGACTAGCGGACTCCTACGAGCAGTACTTC. The J gene is TRBJ2-7, the V gene TRBV27, with 11 nucleotides matching TRBD2. The junction had 3 bases not matched to a gene; V was cut back by 5 bases and J by 0 bases. Germline V gene lookup returns CDR1 MNHEY and CDR2 SMNVEV (reference sequence). The CDR3 consists of 15 residues.